Listed here are 12 T cell receptor beta chains from one sample, sequenced in a study of shared clonotypes between healthy human individuals. Some clones are missing from TCRdb's copy, which holds only in-frame ones; the method was immunoSEQ multiplex PCR. This sample carries around 2,100,000 clones, over 85% of them seen once, and the ten largest clones take roughly 1%. CD45RO-negative, CCR7-positively selected cells formed the naive CD8 fraction, excluding terminally differentiated effector memory CD45RA+ cells. The material sequenced was naive CD8+ T cells sorted from blood. The source of these receptors is a young man in good health.

The CDR3 spells CASSLDRGPSYEQYF. CDR3 nucleotide sequence: TGCGCCAGCAGCTTGGACAGGGGGCCTTCCTACGAGCAGTACTTC. This sequence joins TRBV5-1 and TRBJ2-7; the match to TRBD1 covers 9 bases. V dropped 0 bases and J dropped 1; count of bases not matched to a gene: 2. Germline lookup yields CDR1 SGHRS and CDR2 YFSETQ. This CDR3 spans 15 amino acids. The full variable domain, completed using reference TRBV5-1 and TRBJ2-7, is KAGVTQTPRYLIKTRGQQVTLSCSPISGHRSVSWYQQTPGQGLQFLFEYFSETQRNKGNFPGRFSGRQFSNSRSEMNVSTLELGDSALYLCASSLDRGPSYEQYFGPGTRLTVT.

The rearrangement uses TRBV6-5 and TRBJ2-7, with TRBD2 matching over 10 bases. Trimming removed 0 bases from V and 3 bases from J; junction bases left unmatched: 2. CDR3 length: 15 amino acids. Germline values: CDR1 MNHEY, CDR2 SVGAGI. In DNA form, the CDR3 reads TGTGCCAGCAGTTACTCCCTAGCGGGGGACTACGAGCAGTACTTC. As protein: CASSYSLAGDYEQYF.

V is TRBV5-4 and J is TRBJ1-1; D is possibly TRBD1 (5 bases). Germline values: CDR1 SGHNT, CDR2 YYREEE (reference sequence). There are 12 residues in the CDR3. The CDR3 bases are TGTGCGTCGATTGGGGGTAACACTGAAGCTTTCTTT. This translates into CASIGGNTEAFF. The full variable domain, its missing parts supplied by reference TRBV5-4 and TRBJ1-1, is ETGVTQSPTHLIKTRGQQVTLRCSSQSGHNTVSWYQQALGQGPQFIFQYYREEENGRGNFPPRFSGLQFPNYSSELNVNALELDDSALYLCASIGGNTEAFFGQGTRLTVV.

The chain couples TRBV30 to TRBJ2-3; D unresolved. CDR3 length equals 13 residues. Germline-derived CDR1 and CDR2 are GTSNPN and SVGIG (reference sequence). V was clipped by 5 bases and J by 0 bases, with 9 bases between them. The CDR3 spells CAWAGLSTDTQYF. Here the CDR3 DNA reads TGTGCCTGGGCCGGGTTGAGCACAGATACGCAGTATTTT. The whole variable domain, filled in from reference TRBV30 and TRBJ2-3, reads SQTIHQWPATLVQPVGSPLSLECTVEGTSNPNLYWYRQAAGRGLQLLFYSVGIGQISSEVPQNLSASRPQDRQFILSSKKLLLSDSGFYLCAWAGLSTDTQYFGPGTRLTVL.

V is TRBV19 and J is TRBJ1-2; TRBD1 matches 8 bases. The CDR3 spans 16 residues. CDR1 is LNHDA and CDR2 is SQIVND in the germline V gene (reference sequence). With V trimmed by 7 bases and J by 6 bases, 16 bases remained unmatched. The CDR3 region has the DNA TGTGCCAGTACACAGGGACAGGTAATCAGGTTGGATGGCTACACCTTC. It encodes CASTQGQVIRLDGYTF.

The J gene is TRBJ1-4, the V gene TRBV4-2; no clear D. V was cut by 1 base and J by 5 bases, with 14 bases left in between. Per germline, CDR1 LGHNA and CDR2 YNFKEQ. The CDR3 runs to 16 residues. The CDR3 nucleotides read TGTGCCAGCAGCCAAGCTCACCGGACTGAGAATGAAAAACTGTTTTTT. Translated, it gives CASSQAHRTENEKLFF.

Concerning this clone: Other DNA sequences in the same sample also yield this CDR3. V usage is TRBV4-3 and J usage is TRBJ2-7, with D possibly being TRBD2 (6 bases). This CDR3 comprises 15 residues. Germline V gene data show CDR1 as LGHNA and CDR2 as YSLEER. Trimming pared 0 bases from V and 5 bases from J, leaving 14 bases between. The CDR3 nucleotides read TGCGCCAGCAGCCAAGATTCCGGGGGTAAGGACGAGCAGTACTTC. This gives the protein CASSQDSGGKDEQYF.

Points on this clone: This same CDR3 is encoded by further DNA sequences in the sample. The chain couples TRBV5-6 to TRBJ1-1; no clear D. The CDR3 consists of 11 residues. Looked up from germline, CDR1 is SGHDT and CDR2 is YYEEEE. Trimming removed 0 bases from V and 7 bases from J, with 4 bases in between. The CDR3 protein is CASSLDSEAFF. DNA for the CDR3: TGTGCCAGCAGCTTGGACAGTGAAGCTTTCTTT.

In its sample, this clone was seen once. This chain joins TRBV11-3 and TRBJ2-7, with D possibly being TRBD2 (5 bases). Deletions cut 5 bases from V and 7 bases from J, with 15 bases between. CDR1 is SGHNT and CDR2 is YENEEA in the germline V gene. This CDR3 has 13 amino acids. The CDR3 here is CASSGTSNVEQYF. In DNA form, the CDR3 reads TGTGCCAGCAGCGGTACTAGTAACGTGGAGCAGTACTTC.

As concerns this clone: The identical CDR3 is also encoded by other nucleotide sequences in the sample. The CDR3 nucleotides are TGCGCCAGCAGCTTGGTGGGAGAGACCCAGTACTTC. Translated: CASSLVGETQYF. The rearrangement links TRBV5-1 to TRBJ2-5; D unresolved. The CDR3 runs to 12 residues. Germline lookup yields CDR1 SGHRS and CDR2 YFSETQ. The V and J ends lost 0 bases and 4 bases respectively, with 4 bases between them. Drawing the rest from reference TRBV5-1 and TRBJ2-5, the complete variable domain is KAGVTQTPRYLIKTRGQQVTLSCSPISGHRSVSWYQQTPGQGLQFLFEYFSETQRNKGNFPGRFSGRQFSNSRSEMNVSTLELGDSALYLCASSLVGETQYFGPGTRLLVL.

This chain joins TRBV9 and TRBJ2-2; D gene unclear. V lost 0 bases to trimming and J lost 4 bases, with 10 bases between them. This CDR3 is 15 amino acids long. Germline lookup yields CDR1 SGDLS and CDR2 YYNGEE. The CDR3: CASSVGGLITGELFF. The CDR3 DNA reads as TGTGCCAGCAGCGTAGGAGGCCTGATCACCGGGGAGCTGTTTTTT.

The rearrangement links TRBV27 to TRBJ1-6; weak D call: TRBD1 (5 bases). From germline, CDR1 is MNHEY and CDR2 SMNVEV (reference sequence). The CDR3 sequence is 16 residues long. V gave up 2 bases and J gave up 5 bases, with 13 bases separating them. The CDR3 spells CASSLTLGRNNSPLHF. Written as DNA, the CDR3 is TGTGCCAGCAGTTTAACCTTGGGACGGAATAATTCACCCCTCCACTTT.